Only a few counts were recorded for the clone carrying this TCR beta chain. Its target is unknown. Per germline, CDR1 PRHDT and CDR2 FYEKMQ (reference sequence). V lost 4 bases and J lost 5; bases outside the gene matches: 5. This CDR3 spans 15 amino acids. The sample belongs to a study of beta chain features in type 1 diabetes. Looking at the study overall: Healthy donors resembled patients in age, gender and cell yields. Study-wide results and limits: Relative to healthy donors, patients appeared to have naive, central memory and Treg TCRB repertoires that were more similar. The question of HLA type influencing TCRB rearrangement was one that remained unresolved here.

As every portion of the isolated RNA was reverse transcribed, the sequencing read expressed TCRB transcripts. The assay was immunoSEQ multiplex PCR, and TCRdb's table has in-frame clones only and misses some. The sample lists about 150,000 clones, 7.5% to 9.5% seen once, with over 2% in the top ten. Sorted CD4+ subsets: naive, central memory, regulatory, stem cell-like memory (CD45RO/CCR7/CD25/CD127/CD95/CD27 panel). The rearrangement links TRBV13 to TRBJ2-5, with 12 bases matching TRBD2. The specimen sequenced was central memory CD4+ T cells from blood. The TCR originated in a woman under 30 in good health. This CDR3 is CASSSRTSGKETQYF. The DNA of the CDR3 is TGTGCCAGCAGCTCCCGGACTAGCGGGAAGGAGACCCAGTACTTC.